This passage covers 28 T cell receptor beta chains from one sample sequenced in a study of T cells in Graves' hyperthyroidism and ophthalmopathy (dated by TCRdb to the late 2010s). Library preparation employed multiplex PCR. The reads were generated on an Illumina HiSeq 2000. The TCR beta CDR3 regions were amplified from RNA transcripts. The TCR CDR3 was subjected to a first round of RT-PCR using the HTBI primer set and the Qiagen OneStep RT-PCR kit. TCRdb reran the public reads through fastp at Q25 and MiXCR, keeping productive beta chains. Every CDR3 protein is listed once, alongside the most common genes and DNA of its rows. The table for this sample lists approximately 350,000 distinct CDR3 sequences; approximately 14% of them were counted only once. The top ten constitute 15% to 20% of the sample. Input material: blood. The receptors stem from an older woman with Graves' ophthalmopathy.

This clonotype was seen a handful of times. J is TRBJ2-3 and V is TRBV10-3; 10 bases agree with TRBD2. The CDR3 runs 18 residues. The J segment lost 6 bases and the V segment lost 4 bases, leaving 16 bases of the junction unmatched. CDR1 and CDR2 from the germline V gene are ENHRY and SYGVKD. Here the CDR3 DNA reads TGTGCCATCAGTGGGGATGGAGCGGGAGGGCCTCAGGGGGATACGCAGTATTTT. Protein product: CAISGDGAGGPQGDTQYF.

This clonotype was seen ten or more times. The chain links TRBV28 to TRBJ2-5; D might be TRBD2 (5 bases). The V end was cut by 5 bases, the J end by 2 bases, with 9 bases between. CDR1 MDHEN and CDR2 SYDVKM come from the germline V gene. The CDR3 totals 13 residues. CDR3 residues: CASSPPGQETQYF. For the CDR3, the DNA is TGTGCCAGCAGTCCTCCGGGACAAGAGACCCAGTACTTC. The whole variable domain, filled in from reference TRBV28 and TRBJ2-5, reads DVKVTQSSRYLVKRTGEKVFLECVQDMDHENMFWYRQDPGLGLRLIYFSYDVKMKEKGDIPEGYSVSREKKERFSLILESASTNQTSMYLCASSPPGQETQYFGPGTRLLVL.

The chain couples TRBV7-2 to TRBJ2-1; the match to TRBD2 covers 9 bases. CDR3 size: 12 residues. CDR1 and CDR2 (germline): SGHTA, FQGNSA. With V trimmed by 5 bases and J by 12 bases, 5 bases remained unmatched. CDR3: CASSQTLAGQFF. The CDR3 nucleotides read TGTGCCAGCAGCCAGACACTAGCGGGGCAGTTCTTC. Combining the CDR3 with reference TRBV7-2 and TRBJ2-1 gives the whole variable domain GAGVSQSPSNKVTEKGKDVELRCDPISGHTALYWYRQSLGQGLEFLIYFQGNSAPDKSGLPSDRFSAERTGGSVSTLTIQRTQQEDSAVYLCASSQTLAGQFFGPGTRLTVL.

This clonotype came up many times. The chain is built from TRBV3-1 and TRBJ1-1; D not certain. V was shortened by 3 bases and J by 1 base, with 9 bases between the two germline ends. CDR3 size: 14 residues. Germline V gene data show CDR1 as LGHDT and CDR2 as YNNKEL (reference sequence). The CDR3 DNA is TGTGCCAGCAGCCATGCGGGCGGGAACACTGAAGCTTTCTTT. Protein product: CASSHAGGNTEAFF.

This clonotype was seen many times. The chain employs TRBV6-6 and TRBJ2-7; weak D call: TRBD2 (5 bases). V lost 2 bases, J lost 4 bases, and 27 bases lay in between. Per the germline V gene, CDR1 is MNHNY and CDR2 is SVGAGI (reference sequence). CDR3 length: 19 amino acids. The CDR3 reads CASSYPTSMTMRSGYEQYF. CDR3 coding DNA: TGTGCCAGCAGTTACCCGACCTCTATGACTATGCGGTCCGGGTACGAGCAGTACTTC.

This clonotype has at least ten counts. This rearrangement joins TRBV5-1 to TRBJ2-1; 11 bases map to TRBD2. Germline V gene lookup returns CDR1 SGHRS and CDR2 YFSETQ. With V trimmed by 2 bases and J by 3 bases, 4 bases remained unmatched. CDR3 length: 16 residues. The CDR3 DNA reads as TGCGCCAGCAGCTTACTAGCGGGAGCGGGCTACAATGAGCAGTTCTTC. Its translation: CASSLLAGAGYNEQFF.

This clonotype was detected ten times or more. The gene calls are TRBV12-3 or TRBV12-4 and TRBJ2-7; 8 bases line up with TRBD2. CDR3 size: 14 residues. V trimming: 5 bases; J trimming: 3 bases; junction bases outside the gene matches: 6. This CDR3 reads CASSTAGTSYEQYF. CDR3 in DNA: TGTGCCAGCAGTACAGCCGGGACTAGCTACGAGCAGTACTTC.

This clonotype was recorded many times. V is TRBV2 and J is TRBJ1-5, with D hard to call. CDR1 is SNHLY, CDR2 FYNNEI, per germline. V lost 6 bases and J 0 bases, leaving 15 bases between the germline ends. This CDR3 is 16 amino acids long. CDR3 nucleotide sequence: TGTGCCAGCAGGGCAGACACCTTCAATAGCAATCAGCCCCAGCATTTT. Translated, it gives CASRADTFNSNQPQHF.

The chain combines TRBV24-1 with TRBJ2-2; no firm D call. The CDR3 has 13 residues. CDR1 and CDR2 (germline): KGHDR, SFDVKD. Trimming left V 3 bases short and J 7 bases short, with 8 bases between. DNA of the CDR3: TGTGCCACCAGTGATCAGTATTTCGGGGAGCTGTTTTTT. This sequence encodes CATSDQYFGELFF.

This clonotype was detected only a few times. This rearrangement joins TRBV6-2 or TRBV6-3 to TRBJ1-4, with D perhaps TRBD1 (5 bases). V was trimmed by 2 bases and J by 0 bases, leaving 16 bases between them. The CDR3 runs 18 residues. Per the germline V gene, CDR1 is MNHEY and CDR2 is SVGEGT. In DNA form, the CDR3 reads TGTGCCAGCAGTTACGAACCGACAGCCTATACAACTAATGAAAAACTGTTTTTT. It codes for CASSYEPTAYTTNEKLFF.

The chain uses TRBV18 and TRBJ2-7, with 8 bases lining up with TRBD1. Germline CDR1 is KGHSH and CDR2 is LQKENI. Trimming cost V 2 bases and J 5 bases; bases outside gene matches: 2. The CDR3 covers 13 residues. The CDR3 DNA is TGTGCCAGCTCACCAGACAGGGGCGACGAGCAGTACTTC. This translates into CASSPDRGDEQYF.

Concerning this clonotype itself: The CDR3 carries no conserved terminal phenylalanine or tryptophan, so it likely arises from a read error. This rearrangement joins TRBV5-1 to TRBJ2-5; D tentatively reads TRBD1 or TRBD2 (5 bases each). With 7 bases removed from V and 4 bases from J, the gap between germline ends came to 11 bases. CDR3 length: 12 residues. In germline, CDR1 is SGHRS, CDR2 YFSETQ. The CDR3 coding sequence is TGCGCCAGCGGGGCGGGCGTAGAGACCCAGTACCTC. This sequence encodes CASGAGVETQYL.

This clonotype was detected many times. V gene TRBV2 combines with J gene TRBJ2-1; TRBD2 agrees at 9 bases. V shed 3 bases and J 3 bases; nucleotides not matched to a gene: 3. The germline CDR1 and CDR2 sequences are SNHLY and FYNNEI. The CDR3 is 15 amino acids. CDR3 DNA sequence: TGTGCCAGCAGTGATGGGACTAGCCTCTACAATGAGCAGTTCTTC. Its protein is CASSDGTSLYNEQFF. Using reference TRBV2 and TRBJ2-1 for the parts outside the CDR3, the full variable domain is EPEVTQTPSHQVTQMGQEVILRCVPISNHLYFYWYRQILGQKVEFLVSFYNNEISEKSEIFDDQFSVERPDGSNFTLKIRSTKLEDSAMYFCASSDGTSLYNEQFFGPGTRLTVL.

This clonotype was seen only a few times. This chain links TRBV7-8 with TRBJ1-5; 7 nucleotides match TRBD1. Germline lookup yields CDR1 SGHVS and CDR2 FQNEAQ. The V and J ends lost 4 bases and 5 bases, in that order; junction bases with no gene match: 5. This CDR3 region has 14 residues. The CDR3 loop is CASSSGTAHQPQHF. The DNA of the CDR3 is TGTGCCAGCAGCTCCGGGACAGCCCATCAGCCCCAGCATTTT.

The table lists this clonotype with many counts. The rearrangement links TRBV3-1 to TRBJ2-1; D remains unclear. Looked up from germline, CDR1 is LGHDT and CDR2 is YNNKEL (reference sequence). This CDR3 has 14 residues. V lost 4 bases, J lost 2 bases, and 9 bases lay in between. CDR3 nucleotide sequence: TGTGCCAGCAGCCTCCGGAGAACCTACAATGAGCAGTTCTTC. This translates into CASSLRRTYNEQFF.

This clonotype was counted a few times. The V gene is TRBV20-1, the J gene TRBJ1-1, with TRBD1 as a possible D gene (5 bases). This CDR3 is built from 14 residues. Looked up from germline, CDR1 is DFQATT and CDR2 is SNEGSKA (reference sequence). V shed 5 bases and J shed 2 bases, with 15 bases lying between them. The CDR3 DNA is TGCAGTGCTCCCCTTGCGGGGACTAACACTGAAGCTTTCTTT. Protein product: CSAPLAGTNTEAFF.

Ten or more counts support this clonotype. This chain connects TRBV7-2 to TRBJ2-5; D unclear. CDR3 length: 15 residues. Germline loops: CDR1 SGHTA, CDR2 FQGNSA. Trimming took 5 bases from V and 5 from J, leaving 18 bases between them. The CDR3 region has the DNA TGTGCCAGCAGCCCCCGGTCGGCAGTAGGGGAGACCCAGTACTTC. Translating it yields CASSPRSAVGETQYF.

This chain connects TRBV11-2 to TRBJ1-5; possible D gene TRBD1, 6 bases. The CDR3 covers 13 residues. Between the trimmed V and J ends, which lost 0 bases and 11 bases, there was a span of 11 bases. Germline CDR1 is SGHAT and CDR2 is FQNNGV. CDR3 sequence (DNA): TGTGCCAGCAGCTTAGACAGGGGAGAGACCCAGCATTTT. It specifies CASSLDRGETQHF.

This clonotype was seen repeatedly, ten times or more. The chain has TRBV28 and TRBJ2-7, with D unresolved. The germline CDR1 and CDR2 sequences are MDHEN and SYDVKM. This CDR3 has 15 amino acids. Trimming stripped 5 bases from V and 6 bases from J, with 20 bases between. The CDR3 coding sequence is TGTGCCAGCAGTCCCCTCGGATCCCCGAAGGCCGAGCAGTACTTC. Translation gives CASSPLGSPKAEQYF. The whole variable domain, remainder taken from reference TRBV28 and TRBJ2-7, is DVKVTQSSRYLVKRTGEKVFLECVQDMDHENMFWYRQDPGLGLRLIYFSYDVKMKEKGDIPEGYSVSREKKERFSLILESASTNQTSMYLCASSPLGSPKAEQYFGPGTRLTVT.

This clonotype was seen at least ten times. The chain has TRBV28 and TRBJ2-1; 9 positions agree with TRBD1. There are 15 residues in the CDR3. Losses at the gene ends were 2 bases for V and 4 bases for J; bases not matched to a gene: 3. The germline gives CDR1 MDHEN, CDR2 SYDVKM. CDR3: CASSLLGQGYNEQFF. For the CDR3, the DNA is TGTGCCAGCAGTTTACTGGGACAGGGTTACAATGAGCAGTTCTTC.

This sequence joins TRBV20-1 and TRBJ2-3, with TRBD2 as a possible D gene (7 bases). V was trimmed by 5 bases and J by 2 bases, leaving 17 bases between them. Germline CDR1 reads DFQATT; CDR2 reads SNEGSKA (reference sequence). The CDR3 extends over 15 amino acids. This CDR3 is CSAPGGRAYTDTQYF. The CDR3 region has the DNA TGCAGTGCTCCCGGGGGGCGGGCCTACACAGATACGCAGTATTTT.

There are many counts of this clonotype. The chain carries TRBV12-3 or TRBV12-4 and TRBJ1-5; 7 positions agree with TRBD1. V gave up 5 bases and J gave up 6 bases; unmatched junction bases: 10. CDR3 length equals 15 residues. The CDR3 reads CASSPTTGAAQPQHF. The CDR3 coding sequence is TGTGCCAGCAGTCCTACTACAGGGGCGGCTCAGCCCCAGCATTTT.

This clonotype has a count of ten or more. The V call is TRBV2, the J call TRBJ1-2, with a possible D match to TRBD1 (6 bases). V was cut by 5 bases and J by 8 bases, with 15 bases left in between. The CDR3 has 13 residues. Germline CDR1 is SNHLY and CDR2 is FYNNEI. This chain's CDR3 is CASSISGAGGYTF. Here the CDR3 DNA reads TGTGCCAGCAGTATCTCAGGGGCGGGCGGCTACACCTTC.

This clonotype was seen many times. The V and J genes are TRBV29-1 and TRBJ2-7; D may be TRBD1 (7 bases). CDR1 is SQVTM and CDR2 is ANQGSEA in the germline V gene. This CDR3 spans 14 amino acids. Trimming left V 3 bases short and J 2 bases short, with 14 bases between. The CDR3 coding sequence is TGCAGCGTTGAGGGGGGACAGCCCACCTACGAGCAGTACTTC. Its translation: CSVEGGQPTYEQYF.

The sample holds a few counts of this clonotype. The chain is built from TRBV28 and TRBJ2-2; D gene ambiguous. The V gene lost 7 bases and the J gene lost 4 bases, with 7 bases spanning the gap. From germline, CDR1 is MDHEN and CDR2 SYDVKM. The CDR3 has 12 amino acids. The CDR3 protein is CASKSVTGELFF. The CDR3 DNA sequence: TGTGCCAGCAAGAGCGTCACCGGGGAGCTGTTTTTT. The full variable domain, its missing parts supplied by reference TRBV28 and TRBJ2-2, is DVKVTQSSRYLVKRTGEKVFLECVQDMDHENMFWYRQDPGLGLRLIYFSYDVKMKEKGDIPEGYSVSREKKERFSLILESASTNQTSMYLCASKSVTGELFFGEGSRLTVL.

This clonotype came up many times. The rearrangement joins TRBV2 to TRBJ2-3; no reliable D call. Trimming cost V 5 bases and J 0 bases, with 21 bases left between them. The CDR3 length is 18 residues. The germline gives CDR1 SNHLY, CDR2 FYNNEI. This chain's CDR3 is CASSSRTAATRSTDTQYF. The DNA for the CDR3 is TGTGCCAGCAGTTCCCGGACCGCGGCCACCAGAAGCACAGATACGCAGTATTTT.

V gene TRBV4-1 combines with J gene TRBJ2-1, with 7 bases lining up with TRBD1. Germline CDR1 is MGHRA and CDR2 is YSYEKL. The junction had 7 bases not matched to a gene; V was cut back by 3 bases and J by 2 bases. CDR3 length: 16 residues. The CDR3 sequence: CASSQLGQWTYNEQFF. CDR3 coding DNA: TGCGCCAGCAGCCAGCTGGGACAGTGGACCTACAATGAGCAGTTCTTC.

This clonotype was observed many times. V and J are TRBV5-1 and TRBJ2-3; a weak D match, TRBD2 (5 bases). V was cut by 3 bases and J by 0 bases, with 11 bases left in between. The CDR3 runs 15 residues. CDR1 and CDR2 (germline): SGHRS, YFSETQ. The CDR3 loop is CASSSSEASTDTQYF. For the CDR3, the DNA is TGCGCCAGCAGCTCCTCGGAGGCTAGCACAGATACGCAGTATTTT.